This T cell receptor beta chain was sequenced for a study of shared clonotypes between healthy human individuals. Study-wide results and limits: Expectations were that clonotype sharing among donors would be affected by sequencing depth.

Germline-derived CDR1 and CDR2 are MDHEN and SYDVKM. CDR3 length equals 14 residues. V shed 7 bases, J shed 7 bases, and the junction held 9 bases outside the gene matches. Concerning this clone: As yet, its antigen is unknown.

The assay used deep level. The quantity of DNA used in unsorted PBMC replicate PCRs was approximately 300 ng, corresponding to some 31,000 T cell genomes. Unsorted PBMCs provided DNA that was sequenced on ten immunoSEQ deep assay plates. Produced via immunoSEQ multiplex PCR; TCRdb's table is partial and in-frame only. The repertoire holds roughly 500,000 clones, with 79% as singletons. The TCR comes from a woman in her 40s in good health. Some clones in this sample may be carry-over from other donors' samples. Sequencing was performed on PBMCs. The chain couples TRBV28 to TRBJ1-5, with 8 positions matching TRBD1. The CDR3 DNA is TGTGCCAGCACCTGGACAGGGAGAGAGCAGCCCCAGCATTTT. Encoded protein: CASTWTGREQPQHF.